This T cell receptor beta chain was captured in a study of CXCR3-negative and CXCR3-positive naive CD8 T cells. Researchers prepared the TRB cDNA libraries using 5' RACE with UMI labels. TCRdb re-analyzed the 5' RACE reads; it lists each CDR3 protein once, without DNA. This table holds tens of thousands of distinct CDR3 sequences. Germline assignment: CDR1 MDHEN and CDR2 SYDVKM. The CDR3 contains 15 residues. The gene calls are TRBV28 and TRBJ2-1; lacking DNA, the TRBD1 call made by TCRdb goes unchecked. Sequencing was carried out using memory CD8+ T cells from blood. The source is a human donor in good health. Some clones in this sample may be carry-over from other donors' samples. CDR3 sequence: CASSSMSRGDNEQFF.